Presented here are 27 T cell receptor beta chains from one specimen sequenced in a study of cytomegalovirus exposure and HLA in healthy donors (dated by TCRdb to 2016 to 2017). Library creation used the immunoSEQ multiplex PCR assay. A mixture of 60 forward primers for TCR Vbeta segments and 13 reverse primers for TCR Jbeta segments was used in the multiplex PCR. What TCRdb holds here is the immuneACCESS table cut down to in-frame rearrangements. Part of the clones is not present; checked against another copy, under half of the missing clones reflect an unresolved V gene, and the others are unexplained. The sample table records under 110,000 clones; roughly four fifths of these occur just once. The ten largest clones represent approximately 1.5% of the sample. The sequenced sample was PBMCs. These receptors came from a man aged 45-65 years in good health and CMV-seronegative.

The rearrangement links TRBV9 to TRBJ1-4; D not resolved. The CDR3 spans 14 residues. The V end lost 4 bases, the J end lost 7 bases, and 14 bases lay between the germline ends. Per germline, CDR1 SGDLS and CDR2 YYNGEE. In nucleotides, the CDR3 is TGTGCCAGCAGCCCTCGCCGAAGAGGTGAAAAACTGTTTTTT. The encoded protein is CASSPRRRGEKLFF.

The V call is TRBV5-4, the J call TRBJ2-2, with D possibly being TRBD1 (5 bases). Germline V CDR1 and CDR2: SGHNT, YYREEE (reference sequence). The CDR3 extends over 16 amino acids. V lost 0 bases, J lost 5 bases, and 14 bases lay in between. In DNA form, the CDR3 reads TGTGCCAGCAGCTTGGCAGGGAAGGGGATAACCGGGGAGCTGTTTTTT. Protein sequence: CASSLAGKGITGELFF.

This sequence joins TRBV19 and TRBJ1-5, with unresolved D. Germline lookup yields CDR1 LNHDA and CDR2 SQIVND (reference sequence). With 10 bases removed from V and 3 bases from J, the gap between germline ends came to 16 bases. The length of the CDR3 is 14 residues. The CDR3 spells CATSRERYNQPQHF. DNA for the CDR3: TGTGCCACCTCCCGGGAGAGGTACAATCAGCCCCAGCATTTT.

This chain joins TRBV6-6 and TRBJ1-5; D may be TRBD1 (5 bases). The V gene lost 1 base and the J gene lost 0 bases, with 7 bases spanning the gap. The CDR3 length is 15 residues. CDR1 is MNHNY, CDR2 SVGAGI, per germline (reference sequence). The CDR3 region is CASSYWTHSNQPQHF. Written as DNA, the CDR3 is TGTGCCAGCAGTTACTGGACACATAGCAATCAGCCCCAGCATTTT.

The chain recombines TRBV5-1 with TRBJ1-2; no reliable D call. The CDR3 has 13 amino acids. From germline, CDR1 is SGHRS and CDR2 YFSETQ. V dropped 5 bases and J dropped 7 bases, with 15 bases sitting between them. CDR3 coding DNA: TGCGCCAGCAGAGGCGAAGCAGAGGGTGGCTACACCTTC. This translates into CASRGEAEGGYTF. Full variable domain (rest looked up from reference TRBV5-1 and TRBJ1-2): KAGVTQTPRYLIKTRGQQVTLSCSPISGHRSVSWYQQTPGQGLQFLFEYFSETQRNKGNFPGRFSGRQFSNSRSEMNVSTLELGDSALYLCASRGEAEGGYTFGSGTRLTVV.

This chain uses TRBV11-2 with TRBJ1-2; TRBD1 aligns across 7 bases. The V segment lost 5 bases and the J segment 0 bases; nucleotides outside the gene matches: 3. The CDR3 length is 14 residues. CDR1 SGHAT and CDR2 FQNNGV come from the germline V gene. CDR3 nucleotide sequence: TGTGCCAGCAGCCAACAGGGGACTAACTATGGCTACACCTTC. Protein product: CASSQQGTNYGYTF.

The chain is built from TRBV2 and TRBJ1-3; the D gene is possibly TRBD1 (5 bases). The germline V and J ends were trimmed by 3 bases and 0 bases, with 12 bases remaining between them. CDR1 and CDR2 from the germline V gene are SNHLY and FYNNEI. CDR3 size: 16 residues. CDR3 amino acids: CASSDYWTTSGNTIYF. CDR3 coding DNA: TGTGCCAGCAGTGACTATTGGACAACCTCTGGAAACACCATATATTTT.

The CDR3 sequence: CASSPPGYGYGYTF. CDR3 nucleotide sequence: TGTGCCAGCAGTCCCCCCGGTTACGGCTATGGCTACACCTTC. The chain uses TRBV28 and TRBJ1-2; D is ambiguous. Trimming removed 5 bases from V and 4 bases from J, with 14 bases in between. The CDR3 contains 14 residues. Germline assignment: CDR1 MDHEN and CDR2 SYDVKM.

The chain carries TRBV5-4 and TRBJ2-7; 12 nucleotides match TRBD1. After removal of 0 bases from V and 7 bases from J, the junction contained 5 bases not matched to a gene. This CDR3 is 15 amino acids long. CDR1 is SGHNT and CDR2 is YYREEE in the germline V gene (reference sequence). The CDR3 DNA sequence: TGTGCCAGCAGCTTGGCGGGACAGGGGGCGAGGGAGCAGTACGTC. It encodes CASSLAGQGAREQYV.

The V gene is TRBV2, the J gene TRBJ2-5; D is perhaps TRBD2 (5 bases). The CDR3 has 13 residues. Trimming took 7 bases from V and 2 from J, leaving 11 bases between them. Germline values: CDR1 SNHLY, CDR2 FYNNEI. The CDR3 reads CASTPRGQETQYF. The DNA for the CDR3 is TGTGCCAGCACCCCTCGAGGGCAAGAGACCCAGTACTTC.

The chain combines TRBV19 with TRBJ1-1, with 7 bases aligning to TRBD1. Per germline, CDR1 LNHDA and CDR2 SQIVND (reference sequence). V shed 7 bases, J shed 1 base, and the junction held 15 bases outside the gene matches. The CDR3 spans 17 residues. DNA of the CDR3: TGTGCCAGTAAAGGGGGCAGGGTTTATAATAAGAACACTGAAGCTTTCTTT. Protein product: CASKGGRVYNKNTEAFF. Full variable domain (remainder filled in from reference TRBV19 and TRBJ1-1): DGGITQSPKYLFRKEGQNVTLSCEQNLNHDAMYWYRQDPGQGLRLIYYSQIVNDFQKGDIAEGYSVSREKKESFPLTVTSAQKNPTAFYLCASKGGRVYNKNTEAFFGQGTRLTVV.

The chain carries TRBV29-1 and TRBJ1-1, with D possibly being TRBD1 (5 bases). The length of the CDR3 is 11 residues. V was trimmed by 8 bases and J by 1 base, leaving 8 bases between them. Germline V CDR1 and CDR2: SQVTM, ANQGSEA. The CDR3 protein is CSLGGNTEAFF. CDR3 bases: TGCAGCCTGGGGGGGAACACTGAAGCTTTCTTT.

V usage is TRBV6-1 and J usage is TRBJ2-6, with D tentatively TRBD1 (6 bases). Germline loops: CDR1 MNHNS, CDR2 SASEGT. The CDR3 consists of 15 residues. V was cut by 4 bases and J by 4 bases, with 11 bases left in between. CDR3 region: CASSAQGTGANVLTF. As DNA, the CDR3 is TGTGCCAGCAGTGCCCAGGGGACCGGGGCCAACGTCCTGACTTTC.

This clone has just one count. CDR3 sequence reads: CAWSATTGVLHF. The CDR3 DNA follows: TGTGCCTGGAGTGCGACGACAGGCGTCCTCCACTTT. This chain joins TRBV30 and TRBJ1-6; a possible D gene is TRBD1 (6 bases). This CDR3 is 12 amino acids long. V lost 1 base to trimming and J lost 15 bases, with 13 bases between them. CDR1 GTSNPN and CDR2 SVGIG come from the germline V gene (reference sequence).

This clone came up a few times. The chain carries TRBV6-5 and TRBJ1-5; D gene unclear. Germline CDR1 reads MNHEY; CDR2 reads SVGAGI. The germline V and J ends were trimmed by 0 bases and 11 bases, with 14 bases remaining between them. The CDR3 is made up of 14 amino acids. CDR3 nucleotides: TGTGCCAGCAGTTACTCAACAAGCGGTACGGCCCAGCATTTT. Translated: CASSYSTSGTAQHF.

This clone has more than one count but fewer than ten. The chain has TRBV19 and TRBJ1-2, with no clear D. CDR1 and CDR2 from the germline V gene are LNHDA and SQIVND (reference sequence). Trimming shortened V by 4 bases and J by 2 bases, and 20 bases separated the two germline ends. The CDR3 consists of 17 residues. The CDR3, as DNA: TGTGCCAGTAGTACGCCTCCCCCGGAGGGTGCCAACTATGGCTACACCTTC. This gives the protein CASSTPPPEGANYGYTF.

The chain carries TRBV11-2 and TRBJ1-1, with unresolved D. The CDR3 spans 12 residues. Germline V CDR1 and CDR2: SGHAT, FQNNGV. Between the trimmed V and J ends, which lost 5 bases and 1 base, there was a span of 5 bases. The CDR3 reads CASSRGNTEAFF. For the CDR3, the DNA is TGTGCCAGCAGCCGGGGGAACACTGAAGCTTTCTTT. The full variable domain, in which reference TRBV11-2 and TRBJ1-1 provide the parts outside the CDR3, is EAGVAQSPRYKIIEKRQSVAFWCNPISGHATLYWYQQILGQGPKLLIQFQNNGVVDDSQLPKDRFSAERLKGVDSTLKIQPAKLEDSAVYLCASSRGNTEAFFGQGTRLTVV.

The chain links TRBV2 to TRBJ2-5, with D tentatively TRBD1 (6 bases). The CDR3 runs to 13 residues. The ends were cut back, 7 bases at V and 2 bases at J, with 11 bases in the middle. Germline assignment: CDR1 SNHLY and CDR2 FYNNEI. CDR3 residues: CASMRGQQETQYF. DNA for the CDR3: TGTGCCAGCATGAGGGGACAACAAGAGACCCAGTACTTC. Drawing the rest from reference TRBV2 and TRBJ2-5, the complete variable domain is EPEVTQTPSHQVTQMGQEVILRCVPISNHLYFYWYRQILGQKVEFLVSFYNNEISEKSEIFDDQFSVERPDGSNFTLKIRSTKLEDSAMYFCASMRGQQETQYFGPGTRLLVL.

The chain carries TRBV5-1 and TRBJ1-5; TRBD1 is a possible D gene (5 bases). Per germline, CDR1 SGHRS and CDR2 YFSETQ. The CDR3 length is 17 residues. Trimming removed 4 bases at V and 2 bases at J, with 19 bases between. CDR3 region: CASSLGGAPGGNQPQHF. For the CDR3, the DNA is TGCGCCAGCAGCCTGGGGGGAGCCCCGGGGGGCAATCAGCCCCAGCATTTT.

A single count supports this clone. The CDR3 is CASSRGTSVFF. In DNA, the CDR3 is TGTGCCAGCAGCCGCGGGACGTCCGTGTTTTTT. V and J are TRBV11-2 and TRBJ2-2; possibly TRBD2 for D (6 bases). Germline V gene sequence: CDR1 SGHAT, CDR2 FQNNGV. Trimming removed 5 bases from V and 15 bases from J, with 13 bases in between. The CDR3 extends over 11 amino acids. The whole variable domain, remainder taken from reference TRBV11-2 and TRBJ2-2, is EAGVAQSPRYKIIEKRQSVAFWCNPISGHATLYWYQQILGQGPKLLIQFQNNGVVDDSQLPKDRFSAERLKGVDSTLKIQPAKLEDSAVYLCASSRGTSVFFGEGSRLTVL.

The CDR3 loop is CASSHSTGGDYGYTF. The CDR3 DNA sequence: TGCGCCAGCAGCCACTCGACAGGGGGCGACTATGGCTACACCTTC. The genes are TRBV4-1 and TRBJ1-2; 10 nucleotides agree with TRBD1. The germline CDR1 and CDR2 sequences are MGHRA and YSYEKL. This CDR3 comprises 15 residues. With V trimmed by 3 bases and J by 3 bases, 4 bases remained unmatched.

The chain is built from TRBV9 and TRBJ2-5; D possibly corresponds to TRBD1 (6 bases). Germline V gene lookup returns CDR1 SGDLS and CDR2 YYNGEE. This CDR3 contains 17 residues. Trimming left V 0 bases short and J 5 bases short, with 20 bases between. This CDR3 reads CASSVGRTAHQRETQYF. The CDR3 DNA reads TGTGCCAGCAGCGTAGGGAGGACAGCCCACCAAAGGGAGACCCAGTACTTC. Combining the CDR3 with reference TRBV9 and TRBJ2-5 gives the whole variable domain DSGVTQTPKHLITATGQRVTLRCSPRSGDLSVYWYQQSLDQGLQFLIQYYNGEERAKGNILERFSAQQFPDLHSELNLSSLELGDSALYFCASSVGRTAHQRETQYFGPGTRLLVL.

This clone was seen more than once but under ten times. The chain is built from TRBV11-2 and TRBJ2-6; 9 bases line up with TRBD1. V shed 6 bases, J shed 4 bases, and the junction held 7 bases outside the gene matches. The CDR3 runs to 16 residues. Germline lookup yields CDR1 SGHAT and CDR2 FQNNGV. DNA for the CDR3: TGTGCCAGCAGACTTACAGGGGGCGAAGGGGCCAACGTCCTGACTTTC. Translating it yields CASRLTGGEGANVLTF.

This sequence joins TRBV5-1 and TRBJ1-6; possible D gene TRBD1, 6 bases. This CDR3 contains 16 residues. V was shortened by 5 bases and J by 10 bases, with 22 bases between the two germline ends. Germline V lookup: CDR1 SGHRS, CDR2 YFSETQ. CDR3 nucleotide sequence: TGCGCCAGCAGAGGGGTGGCAGGGGACCAAGGGTCACCCCTCCACTTT. It translates to CASRGVAGDQGSPLHF. The full variable domain, in which reference TRBV5-1 and TRBJ1-6 provide the parts outside the CDR3, is KAGVTQTPRYLIKTRGQQVTLSCSPISGHRSVSWYQQTPGQGLQFLFEYFSETQRNKGNFPGRFSGRQFSNSRSEMNVSTLELGDSALYLCASRGVAGDQGSPLHFGNGTRLTVT.

This clone was picked up one time. The gene calls are TRBV11-2 and TRBJ1-1; 8 bases are a match to TRBD1. Germline assignment: CDR1 SGHAT and CDR2 FQNNGV. This CDR3 comprises 14 residues. Trimming removed 6 bases from V and 0 bases from J; junction bases left unmatched: 3. CDR3 DNA: TGTGCCAGCAGGGCGGGACAGGTGAACACTGAAGCTTTCTTT. It is translated as CASRAGQVNTEAFF.

This chain's CDR3 is CASSDRQGAWEKLFF. CDR3 nucleotide sequence: TGTGCCAGCAGTGACCGACAGGGGGCATGGGAAAAACTGTTTTTT. This chain connects TRBV2 to TRBJ1-4, with 10 bases lining up with TRBD1. Germline V gene data show CDR1 as SNHLY and CDR2 as FYNNEI. J lost 8 bases, V lost 3 bases, and 6 bases had no gene match. CDR3 length equals 15 residues.

The chain is built from TRBV28 and TRBJ2-5; D gene ambiguous. Deletions cut 3 bases from V and 8 bases from J, with 4 bases between. Germline-derived CDR1 and CDR2 are MDHEN and SYDVKM. This CDR3 has 10 amino acids. This CDR3 reads CASSFKTQYF. CDR3 DNA sequence: TGTGCCAGCAGTTTCAAAACCCAGTACTTC.